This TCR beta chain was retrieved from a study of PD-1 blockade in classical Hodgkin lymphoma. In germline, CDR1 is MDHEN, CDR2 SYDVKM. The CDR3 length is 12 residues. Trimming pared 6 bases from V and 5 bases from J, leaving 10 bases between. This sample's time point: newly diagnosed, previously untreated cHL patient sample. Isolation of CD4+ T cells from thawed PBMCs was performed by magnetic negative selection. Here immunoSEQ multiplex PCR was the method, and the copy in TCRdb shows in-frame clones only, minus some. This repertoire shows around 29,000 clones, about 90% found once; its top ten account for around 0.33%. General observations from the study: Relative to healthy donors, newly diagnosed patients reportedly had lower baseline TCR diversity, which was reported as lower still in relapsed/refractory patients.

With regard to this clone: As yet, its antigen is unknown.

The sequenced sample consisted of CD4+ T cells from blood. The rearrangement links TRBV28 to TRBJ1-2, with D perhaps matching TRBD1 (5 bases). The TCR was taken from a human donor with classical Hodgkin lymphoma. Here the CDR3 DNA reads TGTGCCAGCAGCCGAGGACAATATGGCTACACCTTC. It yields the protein CASSRGQYGYTF.